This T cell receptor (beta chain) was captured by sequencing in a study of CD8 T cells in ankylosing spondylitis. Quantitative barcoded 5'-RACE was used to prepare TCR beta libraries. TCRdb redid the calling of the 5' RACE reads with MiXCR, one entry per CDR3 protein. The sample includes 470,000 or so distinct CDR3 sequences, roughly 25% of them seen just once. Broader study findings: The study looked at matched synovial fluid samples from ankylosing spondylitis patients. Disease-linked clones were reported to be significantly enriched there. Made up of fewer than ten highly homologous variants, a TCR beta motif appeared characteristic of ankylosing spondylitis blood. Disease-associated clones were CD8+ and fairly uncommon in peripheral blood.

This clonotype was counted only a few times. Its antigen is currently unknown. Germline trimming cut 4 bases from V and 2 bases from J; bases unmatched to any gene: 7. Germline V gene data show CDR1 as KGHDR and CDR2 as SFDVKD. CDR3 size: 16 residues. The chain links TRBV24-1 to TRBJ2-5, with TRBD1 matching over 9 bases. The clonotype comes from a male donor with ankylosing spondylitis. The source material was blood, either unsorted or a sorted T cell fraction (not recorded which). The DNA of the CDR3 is TGTGCCACCAGTGACCCCAACAGGGGGCTGCAAGAGACCCAGTACTTC. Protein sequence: CATSDPNRGLQETQYF.